This T cell receptor (beta chain) emerged from a study of cytomegalovirus exposure and HLA in healthy donors. Notes on the study in general: Being indistinguishable, some V segments were excluded, TRBV6-2 and TRBV6-3 among them.

Between the trimmed V and J ends, which lost 4 bases and 8 bases, there was a span of 12 bases. This CDR3 has 12 residues. The V gene's germline CDR1 is SQVTM and CDR2 ANQGSEA. A word on this clone: Its antigen is still unknown.

PCR amplification relied on 60 Vbeta primers (plus 13 Jbeta primers). Libraries were prepared by immunoSEQ multiplex PCR; TCRdb keeps only in-frame clonotypes and omits some of them. The data show fewer than 130,000 clones, with around two thirds seen just once and about 2.5% held by the top ten. V is TRBV29-1 and J is TRBJ2-1; D is undetermined. Sequenced sample: PBMCs. The sequence derives from a man aged 45-65 years in good health and CMV-seropositive. Here the CDR3 DNA reads TGCAGCGTTGTAATGTTAAGCGATGAGCAGTTCTTC. Amino acids: CSVVMLSDEQFF.